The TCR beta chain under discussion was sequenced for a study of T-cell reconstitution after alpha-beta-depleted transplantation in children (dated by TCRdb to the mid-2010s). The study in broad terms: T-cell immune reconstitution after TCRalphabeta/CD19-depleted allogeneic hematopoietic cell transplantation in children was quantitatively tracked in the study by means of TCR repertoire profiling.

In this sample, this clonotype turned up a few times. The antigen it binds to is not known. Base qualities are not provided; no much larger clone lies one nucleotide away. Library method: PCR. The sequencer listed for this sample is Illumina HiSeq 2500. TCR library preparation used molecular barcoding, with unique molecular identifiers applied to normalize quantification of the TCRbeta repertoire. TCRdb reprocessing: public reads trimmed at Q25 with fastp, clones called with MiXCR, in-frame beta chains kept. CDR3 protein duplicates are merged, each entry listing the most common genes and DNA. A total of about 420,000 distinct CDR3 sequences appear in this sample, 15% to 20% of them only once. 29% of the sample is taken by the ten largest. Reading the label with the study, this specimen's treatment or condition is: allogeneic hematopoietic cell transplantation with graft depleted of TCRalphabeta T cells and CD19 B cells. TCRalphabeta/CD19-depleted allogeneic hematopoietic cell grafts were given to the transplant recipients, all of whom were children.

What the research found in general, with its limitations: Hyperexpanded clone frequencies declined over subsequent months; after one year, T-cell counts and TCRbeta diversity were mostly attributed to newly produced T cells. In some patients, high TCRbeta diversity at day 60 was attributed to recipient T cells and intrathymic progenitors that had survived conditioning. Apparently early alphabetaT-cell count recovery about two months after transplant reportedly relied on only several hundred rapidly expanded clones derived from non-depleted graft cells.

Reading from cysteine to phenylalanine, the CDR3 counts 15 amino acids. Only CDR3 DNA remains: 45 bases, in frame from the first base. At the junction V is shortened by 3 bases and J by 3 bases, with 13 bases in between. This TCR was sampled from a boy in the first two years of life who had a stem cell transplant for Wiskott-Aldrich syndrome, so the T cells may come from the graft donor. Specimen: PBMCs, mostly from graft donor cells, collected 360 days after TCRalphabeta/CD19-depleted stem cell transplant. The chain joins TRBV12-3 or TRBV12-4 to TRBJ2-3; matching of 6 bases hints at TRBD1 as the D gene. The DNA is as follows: TGTGCCAGCAGTTTCTGGGGGCTGGGGACAGATACGCAGTATTTT. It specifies CASSFWGLGTDTQYF.